This is a list of T cell receptor beta chains from one sample in a study of radiation and T cells in renal cell carcinoma. Sequenced by immunoSEQ multiplex PCR; TCRdb stores in-frame clones only, minus some. The sample includes fewer than 25,000 clones, around 57% of them seen just once. The sample here was tumor tissue, taken from a patient whose treatment was nephrectomy without radiotherapy. These receptors all stem from a human donor with renal cell carcinoma. The CDR3 runs from the conserved cysteine through the conserved F or W. The D gene is left open where the match is weak. Expanded clones get a size class; other rows say once, few or many, or leave the size out.

D	size	V	J	DNA	CDR3
.	.	TRBV30	TRBJ2-6	TGTGCCTGGGGAACTGGGGCCAACGTCCTGACTTTC	CAWGTGANVLTF
.	few	TRBV19	TRBJ1-1	TGTGCCAGTAGTATGAGGATCGATACTGAAGCTTTCTTT	CASSMRIDTEAFF
TRBD1	.	TRBV30	TRBJ1-5	TGTGCCTGGAGTGATGGACAGGGGAATCAGCCCCAGCATTTT	CAWSDGQGNQPQHF
.	.	TRBV10-3	TRBJ2-5	TGTGCCATCAGTGAGTACTCCCAAGAGACCCAGTACTTC	CAISEYSQETQYF
.	few	TRBV7-3	TRBJ1-2	TGTGCCAGCAGCTTAACACCCGATTTAGGCTACACCTTC	CASSLTPDLGYTF
.	few	TRBV11-2	TRBJ1-5	TGTGCCAGCAGCTTAGCCCCCTCGGATCAGCCCCAGCATTTT	CASSLAPSDQPQHF
TRBD1	.	TRBV14	TRBJ2-7	TGTGCCAGCAGCCGCCAGACAGGGGCCACCTACGAGCAGTACTTC	CASSRQTGATYEQYF
.	.	TRBV6-5	TRBJ2-7	TGTGCCAGCAGCCAAAGGGGGGCCTACGAGCAGTACTTC	CASSQRGAYEQYF
.	.	TRBV18	TRBJ1-2	TGTGCCAGCTCACCCCCCCGTGTAGGCTATGGCTACACCTTC	CASSPPRVGYGYTF
.	many	TRBV18	TRBJ1-2	TGTGCCAGCTCACCAGGATTTTGGGATGTCTATGGCTACACCTTC	CASSPGFWDVYGYTF
.	.	TRBV6-5	TRBJ2-1	TGTGCCAGCAGTGACTATGGGGGAAATGAGCAGTTCTTC	CASSDYGGNEQFF
.	.	TRBV14	TRBJ1-4	TGTGCCAGCAGCCCCCGTCAGGCTCATAATGAAAAACTGTTTTTT	CASSPRQAHNEKLFF
TRBD1	.	TRBV6-5	TRBJ2-3	TGTGCCAGCAGTTTTACCGGGACAGGGGTTTCAGATACGCAGTATTTT	CASSFTGTGVSDTQYF
.	.	TRBV4-1	TRBJ2-5	TGCGCCAGCAGCCAAGAGAGCAGGGCTGGAGAGACCCAGTACTTC	CASSQESRAGETQYF
.	.	TRBV10-3	TRBJ1-1	TGTGCCATCAGGACGTCTGGTTACACTGAAGCTTTCTTT	CAIRTSGYTEAFF
.	few	TRBV6-5	TRBJ2-7	TGTGCCAGCAGTCGTACCCGGGACGAGGCCTACGAGCAGTACTTC	CASSRTRDEAYEQYF